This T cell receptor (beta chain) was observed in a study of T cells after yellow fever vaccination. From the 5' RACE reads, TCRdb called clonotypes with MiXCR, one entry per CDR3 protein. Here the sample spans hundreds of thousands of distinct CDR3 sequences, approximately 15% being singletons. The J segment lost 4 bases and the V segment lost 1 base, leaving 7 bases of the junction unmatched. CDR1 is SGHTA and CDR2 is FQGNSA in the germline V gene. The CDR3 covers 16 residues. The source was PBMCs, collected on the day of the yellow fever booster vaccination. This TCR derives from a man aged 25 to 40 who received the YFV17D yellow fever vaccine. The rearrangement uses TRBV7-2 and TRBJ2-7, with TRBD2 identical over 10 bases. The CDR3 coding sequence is TGTGCCAGCAGCTTAGGGCTAGCGGGAGATTGGTACGAGCAGTACTTC. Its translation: CASSLGLAGDWYEQYF.